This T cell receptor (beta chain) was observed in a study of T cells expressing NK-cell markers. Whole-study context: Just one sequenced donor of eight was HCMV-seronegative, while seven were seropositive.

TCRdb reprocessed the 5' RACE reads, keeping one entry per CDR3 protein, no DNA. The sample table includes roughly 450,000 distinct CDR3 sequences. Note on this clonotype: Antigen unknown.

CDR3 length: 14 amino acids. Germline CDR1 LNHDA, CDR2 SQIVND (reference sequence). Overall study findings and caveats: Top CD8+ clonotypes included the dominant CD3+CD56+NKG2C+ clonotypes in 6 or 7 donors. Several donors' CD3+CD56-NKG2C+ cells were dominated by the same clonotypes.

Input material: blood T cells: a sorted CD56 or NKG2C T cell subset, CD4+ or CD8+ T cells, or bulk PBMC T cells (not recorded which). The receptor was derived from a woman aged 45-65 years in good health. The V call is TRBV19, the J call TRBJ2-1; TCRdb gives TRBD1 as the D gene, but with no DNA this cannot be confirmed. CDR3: CASRLRDGGNEQFF.